These 18 T cell receptor beta chains were sequenced from one sample in a study of beta chain features in type 1 diabetes. These receptors lack a known antigen. The study reverse transcribed the entire isolated RNA, so it sequenced expressed TCRB transcripts. Profiled with immunoSEQ multiplex PCR; TCRdb holds only in-frame clones, not every one. The profile shows 600,000 or so clones, roughly an eighth of them singletons. Study observations and caveats: Moderately but significantly shorter TCRB CDR3s were found in Type 1 diabetes patients in all four CD4+ subsets.

Sequenced input: naive CD4+ T cells from blood. The receptors here all came from a man aged 30 to 45 with type 1 diabetes.

The V and J genes are TRBV6-6 and TRBJ2-1; a possible D gene is TRBD1 (6 bases). This CDR3 spans 12 amino acids. Germline CDR1 MNHNY, CDR2 SVGAGI (reference sequence). Trimming left V 6 bases short and J 16 bases short, with 19 bases between. CDR3 sequence reads: CASRPSGTSLFF. The CDR3 DNA reads as TGTGCCAGCAGACCATCCGGGACATCCCTCTTCTTC.

The chain is built from TRBV9 and TRBJ2-5; 11 positions match TRBD2. The junction had 5 bases not matched to a gene; V was cut back by 0 bases and J by 4 bases. Germline V gives CDR1 SGDLS, CDR2 YYNGEE. There are 16 residues in the CDR3. The CDR3 coding sequence is TGTGCCAGCAGCGTAGGGGTAGCGGGGGGGCCAGAGACCCAGTACTTC. It is translated as CASSVGVAGGPETQYF.

This clone was detected only a few times. This chain links TRBV9 with TRBJ1-6; no clear D gene. The germline V gene encodes CDR1 SGDLS and CDR2 YYNGEE. The length of the CDR3 is 15 residues. V shed 0 bases and J shed 7 bases, with 11 bases lying between them. CDR3 coding DNA: TGTGCCAGCAGCGTAGGCCAGCAAAGAAATTCACCCCTCCACTTT. Its translation: CASSVGQQRNSPLHF.

The V gene is TRBV5-1, the J gene TRBJ2-7; no clear D. This CDR3 contains 14 residues. Germline loops: CDR1 SGHRS, CDR2 YFSETQ. V was pared by 2 bases and J by 5 bases, with 14 bases between. The chain's CDR3 is CASSLSQAQDEQYF. For the CDR3, the DNA is TGCGCCAGCAGCTTATCACAAGCGCAGGACGAGCAGTACTTC. Full variable domain (missing parts from reference TRBV5-1 and TRBJ2-7): KAGVTQTPRYLIKTRGQQVTLSCSPISGHRSVSWYQQTPGQGLQFLFEYFSETQRNKGNFPGRFSGRQFSNSRSEMNVSTLELGDSALYLCASSLSQAQDEQYFGPGTRLTVT.

The chain employs TRBV5-1 and TRBJ1-3; D gene ambiguous. Trimming left V 4 bases short and J 0 bases short, with 11 bases between. From germline, CDR1 is SGHRS and CDR2 YFSETQ. The CDR3 is 15 residues long. CDR3 DNA sequence: TGCGCCAGCAGCGCCCCGACACTCTCTGGAAACACCATATATTTT. This sequence encodes CASSAPTLSGNTIYF. Looking up the rest from reference TRBV5-1 and TRBJ1-3 gives the full variable domain: KAGVTQTPRYLIKTRGQQVTLSCSPISGHRSVSWYQQTPGQGLQFLFEYFSETQRNKGNFPGRFSGRQFSNSRSEMNVSTLELGDSALYLCASSAPTLSGNTIYFGEGSWLTVV.

The V gene is TRBV20-1, the J gene TRBJ1-1; D gene unclear. Germline V gene sequence: CDR1 DFQATT, CDR2 SNEGSKA (reference sequence). The CDR3 runs 11 residues. The V gene lost 2 bases and the J gene lost 6 bases, with 7 bases spanning the gap. In DNA form, the CDR3 reads TGCAGTGCTAGATTGTCAGCTGAAGCTTTCTTT. Translating it yields CSARLSAEAFF.

CDR3 protein: CATRGIANTGELFF. As DNA, the CDR3 is TGTGCCACCCGGGGTATCGCGAACACCGGGGAGCTGTTTTTT. V gene TRBV19 combines with J gene TRBJ2-2; weak D call: TRBD2 (5 bases). Germline V CDR1 and CDR2: LNHDA, SQIVND (reference sequence). V was trimmed by 10 bases and J by 0 bases, leaving 12 bases between them. The CDR3 runs 14 residues.

The gene calls are TRBV2 and TRBJ2-7, with TRBD1 identical over 9 bases. CDR3 size: 14 residues. Germline trimming cut 5 bases from V and 6 bases from J; bases unmatched to any gene: 8. Germline V gene data show CDR1 as SNHLY and CDR2 as FYNNEI. The CDR3 sequence is CASSTGTGLREQYF. The CDR3 DNA reads as TGTGCCAGCAGTACCGGGACAGGGCTTCGCGAGCAGTACTTC.

The gene calls are TRBV7-9 and TRBJ2-2; D call uncertain. In germline, CDR1 is SEHNR, CDR2 FQNEAQ (reference sequence). V was trimmed by 0 bases and J by 5 bases, leaving 4 bases between them. The CDR3 covers 13 residues. CDR3 residues: CASSLAATGELFF. The CDR3 nucleotides are TGTGCCAGCAGCTTAGCAGCAACCGGGGAGCTGTTTTTT.

V gene TRBV27 combines with J gene TRBJ1-4; 7 nucleotides line up with TRBD1. Per germline, CDR1 MNHEY and CDR2 SMNVEV (reference sequence). This CDR3 spans 16 amino acids. Trimming cost V 8 bases and J 4 bases; bases outside gene matches: 13. In DNA form, the CDR3 reads TGTGCCAGCGGACTTAAAAACAGGGGCCATAATGAAAAACTGTTTTTT. It yields the protein CASGLKNRGHNEKLFF.

This clone has a handful of counts. The chain couples TRBV6-6 to TRBJ2-1, with no clear D. The CDR3 has 15 residues. Deletions cut 7 bases from V and 8 bases from J, with 21 bases between. Germline V gives CDR1 MNHNY, CDR2 SVGAGI (reference sequence). CDR3 sequence: CASTNLRGAFDEQFF. The DNA of the CDR3 is TGTGCCAGCACCAACCTTCGAGGTGCGTTTGATGAGCAGTTCTTC.

The V and J genes are TRBV5-4 and TRBJ2-5, with TRBD2 identical over 11 bases. With 0 bases clipped from V and 5 bases from J, the junction kept 15 bases outside the gene matches. The germline gives CDR1 SGHNT, CDR2 YYREEE (reference sequence). CDR3 length: 19 amino acids. CDR3 sequence: CASSLANLRLAGLRETQYF. Here the CDR3 DNA reads TGTGCCAGCAGCTTGGCCAACCTGAGACTAGCGGGGCTGAGGGAGACCCAGTACTTC.

The chain uses TRBV11-3 and TRBJ2-5, with D perhaps matching TRBD2 (5 bases). Trimming pared 5 bases from V and 9 bases from J, leaving 22 bases between. Germline assignment: CDR1 SGHNT and CDR2 YENEEA. The CDR3 is made up of 15 amino acids. CDR3 bases: TGTGCCAGCAGCATCCCATGGGGTTGGAAGAGGGCCCAGTACTTC. Encoded protein: CASSIPWGWKRAQYF.

This clone has a handful of counts. This sequence joins TRBV5-1 and TRBJ2-1; weak D call: TRBD1 (6 bases). The CDR3 is made up of 14 amino acids. The germline V and J ends were trimmed by 4 bases and 1 base, with 9 bases remaining between them. From germline, CDR1 is SGHRS and CDR2 YFSETQ. The CDR3 DNA is TGCGCCAGCAGCGACAGGTTATCCTACAATGAGCAGTTCTTC. This gives the protein CASSDRLSYNEQFF.

V and J are TRBV4-2 and TRBJ1-3; D not certain. The CDR3 loop spans 15 amino acids. The germline CDR1 and CDR2 sequences are LGHNA and YNFKEQ. V lost 2 bases to trimming and J lost 0 bases, with 8 bases between them. CDR3 region: CASSQNRISGNTIYF. CDR3 DNA sequence: TGTGCCAGCAGCCAAAATAGGATCTCTGGAAACACCATATATTTT.

This clone was recorded only once. The genes are TRBV2 and TRBJ1-5; D unresolved. Per germline, CDR1 SNHLY and CDR2 FYNNEI. The CDR3 covers 13 residues. Deletions cut 6 bases from V and 4 bases from J, with 10 bases between. CDR3 nucleotides: TGTGCCAGCAGAAGGAGCCTTAATCAGCCCCAGCATTTT. It yields the protein CASRRSLNQPQHF. The full variable domain, its missing parts supplied by reference TRBV2 and TRBJ1-5, is EPEVTQTPSHQVTQMGQEVILRCVPISNHLYFYWYRQILGQKVEFLVSFYNNEISEKSEIFDDQFSVERPDGSNFTLKIRSTKLEDSAMYFCASRRSLNQPQHFGDGTRLSIL.

The chain recombines TRBV7-2 with TRBJ2-2, with D possibly matching TRBD1 (5 bases). CDR1 SGHTA and CDR2 FQGNSA come from the germline V gene. The length of the CDR3 is 18 residues. V was clipped by 4 bases and J by 0 bases, with 18 bases between them. The CDR3 region has the DNA TGTGCCAGCAGCTCAAAGACGACAGACGTCACGAACACCGGGGAGCTGTTTTTT. This gives the protein CASSSKTTDVTNTGELFF. The full variable domain, with the rest looked up from reference TRBV7-2 and TRBJ2-2, is GAGVSQSPSNKVTEKGKDVELRCDPISGHTALYWYRQSLGQGLEFLIYFQGNSAPDKSGLPSDRFSAERTGGSVSTLTIQRTQQEDSAVYLCASSSKTTDVTNTGELFFGEGSRLTVL.

This clone was observed a few times. This chain uses TRBV7-2 with TRBJ1-2; TRBD1 agrees at 8 bases. The ends lost 2 bases at V and 2 bases at J; junction bases unmatched: 10. CDR1 is SGHTA and CDR2 is FQGNSA in the germline V gene. This CDR3 comprises 17 residues. CDR3 protein: CASSLIVGQESNYGYTF. CDR3 sequence (DNA): TGTGCCAGCAGCTTAATAGTGGGACAGGAATCAAACTATGGCTACACCTTC.